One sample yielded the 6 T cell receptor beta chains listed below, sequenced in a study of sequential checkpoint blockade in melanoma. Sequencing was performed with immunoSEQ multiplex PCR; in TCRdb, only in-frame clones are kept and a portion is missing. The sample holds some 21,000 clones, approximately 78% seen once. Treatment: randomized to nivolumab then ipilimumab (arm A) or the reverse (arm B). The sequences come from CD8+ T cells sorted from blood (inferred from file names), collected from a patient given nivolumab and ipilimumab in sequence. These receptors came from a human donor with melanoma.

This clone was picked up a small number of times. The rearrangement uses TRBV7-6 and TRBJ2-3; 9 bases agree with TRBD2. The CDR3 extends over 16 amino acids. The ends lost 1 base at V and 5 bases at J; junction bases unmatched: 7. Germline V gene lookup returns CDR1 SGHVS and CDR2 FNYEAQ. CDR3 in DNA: TGTGCCAGCAGCTTAGGAGGCGGGAGGGCCTTAGATACGCAGTATTTT. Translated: CASSLGGGRALDTQYF.

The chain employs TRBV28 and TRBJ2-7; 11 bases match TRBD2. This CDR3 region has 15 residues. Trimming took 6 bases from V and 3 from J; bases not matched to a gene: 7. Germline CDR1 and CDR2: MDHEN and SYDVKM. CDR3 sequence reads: CASRAGLAEYYEQYF. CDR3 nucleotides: TGTGCCAGCAGGGCGGGACTAGCGGAATACTACGAGCAGTACTTC.

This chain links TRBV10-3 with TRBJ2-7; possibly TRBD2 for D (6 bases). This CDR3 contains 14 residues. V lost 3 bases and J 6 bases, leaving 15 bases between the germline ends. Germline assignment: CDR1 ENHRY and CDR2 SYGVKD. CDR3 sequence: CAISDPSSAGEQYF. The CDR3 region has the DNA TGTGCCATCAGTGACCCCTCTAGCGCCGGCGAGCAGTACTTC.

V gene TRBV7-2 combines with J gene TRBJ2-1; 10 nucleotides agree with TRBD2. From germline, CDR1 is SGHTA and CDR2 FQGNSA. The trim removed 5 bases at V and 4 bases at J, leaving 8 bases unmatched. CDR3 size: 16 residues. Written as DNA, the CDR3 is TGTGCCAGCAGCCGCCTAGCGGGGGCCCGTTACAATGAGCAGTTCTTC. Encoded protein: CASSRLAGARYNEQFF.

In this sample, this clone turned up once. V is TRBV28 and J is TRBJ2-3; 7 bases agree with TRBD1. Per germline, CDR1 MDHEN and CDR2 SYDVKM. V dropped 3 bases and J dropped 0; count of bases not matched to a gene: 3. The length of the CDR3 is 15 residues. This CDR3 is CASSLGTVSTDTQYF. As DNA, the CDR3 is TGTGCCAGCAGTTTGGGGACAGTTAGCACAGATACGCAGTATTTT.

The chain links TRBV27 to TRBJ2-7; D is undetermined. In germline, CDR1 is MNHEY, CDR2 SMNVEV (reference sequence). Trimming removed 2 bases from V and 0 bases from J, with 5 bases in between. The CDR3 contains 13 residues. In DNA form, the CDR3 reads TGTGCCAGCAGTTTACTAAGCTCCTACGAGCAGTACTTC. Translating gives CASSLLSSYEQYF.